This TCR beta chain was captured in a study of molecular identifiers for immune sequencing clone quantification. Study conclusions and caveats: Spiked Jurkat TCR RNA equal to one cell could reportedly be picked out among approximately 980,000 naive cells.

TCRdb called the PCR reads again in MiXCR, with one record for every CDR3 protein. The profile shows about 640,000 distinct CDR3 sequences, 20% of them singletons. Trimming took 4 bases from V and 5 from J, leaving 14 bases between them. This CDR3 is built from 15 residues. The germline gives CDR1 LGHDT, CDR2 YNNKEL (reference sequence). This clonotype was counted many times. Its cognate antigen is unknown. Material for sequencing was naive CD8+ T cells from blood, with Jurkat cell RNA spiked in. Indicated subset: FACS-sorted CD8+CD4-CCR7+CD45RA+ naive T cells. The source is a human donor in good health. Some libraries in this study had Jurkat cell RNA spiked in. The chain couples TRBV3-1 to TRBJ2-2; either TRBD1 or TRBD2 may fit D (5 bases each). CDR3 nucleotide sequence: TGTGCCAGCAGCCCTCGGGACCTCCAGACCGGGGAGCTGTTTTTT. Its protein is CASSPRDLQTGELFF.